This is a list of T cell receptor beta chains from one sample in a study of T cell responses to AZD1222 COVID-19 vaccine. TCRdb's table, derived via immunoSEQ multiplex PCR, lists solely in-frame clones and lacks some. The data show over 45,000 clones, 70% to 90% seen once. Material: peripheral blood, obtained on day 0 of AZD1222 vaccination. These receptors originate from an adult in good health. The CDR3 runs from the conserved cysteine through the conserved F or W. A D gene is named only where the DNA matches it firmly. Clone size is given for some rows only: seen once, a few or many times, or a class if the clone is expanded.

TRBV6-5	TRBJ1-4	once	.	TGTGCCAGACTACACGTACGGGGAGGGGAAAAACTGTTTTTT	CARLHVRGGEKLFF
TRBV28	TRBJ2-1	.	.	TGTGCCAGCAGTTCCCTATCGGGGCCTTACAATGAGCAGTTCTTC	CASSSLSGPYNEQFF
TRBV29-1	TRBJ2-5	.	TRBD2	TGCAGCGGCGTACCCGGGGAAATTATAGCGGGGCGGCCACGGCGGACCCAGTACTTC	CSGVPGEIIAGRPRRTQYF
TRBV27	TRBJ2-2	.	.	TGTGCCAGCAGCCAGATGGAAACCGGGGAGCTGTTTTTT	CASSQMETGELFF
TRBV6-5	TRBJ1-5	.	TRBD1	TGTGCCAGCAGTTCCCAACAGGGGGCTCTGCCCCAGCATTTT	CASSSQQGALPQHF
TRBV25-1	TRBJ1-5	once	.	TGTGCCAGCAGTGATGGGGTCTTACAGCCCCAGCATTTT	CASSDGVLQPQHF
TRBV12-3/TRBV12-4	TRBJ1-3	.	.	TGTGCCAGCAGTTACCGAAACACCATATATTTT	CASSYRNTIYF
TRBV10-2	TRBJ1-5	.	.	TGCGCCAGCAGTGAGCGTCAGGCAAATCAGCCCCAGCATTTT	CASSERQANQPQHF
TRBV15	TRBJ1-4	.	.	TGTGCCACCAGCAGAGACAAGGGTCGGGAAAAACTGTTTTTT	CATSRDKGREKLFF
TRBV12-5	TRBJ1-1	.	.	TGTGCTAGTGGTTTGAAGCGGGAGGTGATCACTGAAGCTTTCTTT	CASGLKREVITEAFF
TRBV28	TRBJ1-5	.	.	TGTGCCAGCAACCGGGGGGAAACGCCCCAGCATTTT	CASNRGETPQHF
TRBV9	TRBJ2-7	.	.	TGTGCCAGCAGCAGCGGGTCTTCCTACGAGCAGTACTTC	CASSSGSSYEQYF
TRBV5-6	TRBJ2-1	.	TRBD2	TGTGCCGCGGGGGACGGGAATAGCTACAATGAGCAGTTCTTC	CAAGDGNSYNEQFF
TRBV5-8	TRBJ2-7	few	.	TGTGCCAGCAGCCTAGGACAGGGACTATACGAGCAGTACTTC	CASSLGQGLYEQYF
TRBV7-9	TRBJ1-1	.	TRBD1	TGTGCCAGCAGCTCTGGACAGGGCAAAGCTTTCTTT	CASSSGQGKAFF
TRBV6-2/TRBV6-3	TRBJ2-1	.	TRBD2	TGTGCCAGCAGTACTAGCGGGGGCGCCTGGGGATGGTTCTTC	CASSTSGGAWGWFF
TRBV3-1/TRBV3-2	TRBJ2-3	.	TRBD1	TGTGCCAGCAGCCAACGGACAGGGATCAGCACAGATACGCAGTATTTT	CASSQRTGISTDTQYF
TRBV25-1	TRBJ2-2	.	.	TGTGCCAGCAGTCGGCAGGGGAACACCGGGGAGCTGTTTTTT	CASSRQGNTGELFF
TRBV28	TRBJ1-2	.	.	TGTGCCAGCAGCCAGGGACCAAACTATGGCTACACCTTC	CASSQGPNYGYTF
TRBV5-1	TRBJ2-3	.	.	TGCGCCAGCAGCTTGTTACAGGGTACAGATACGCAGTATTTT	CASSLLQGTDTQYF
TRBV28	TRBJ1-1	.	.	TGTGCCAGCAGTTCTACCAAAACTGAAGCTTTCTTT	CASSSTKTEAFF
TRBV4-1	TRBJ2-7	once	.	TGCGCCAGCAGCCAAGATAGGGCCAGCAGCTCCTACGAGCAGTACTTC	CASSQDRASSSYEQYF
TRBV6-2/TRBV6-3	TRBJ1-4	.	.	TGTGCCAGCAGTTACCAGGGACCGCCTGAAAAACTGTTTTTT	CASSYQGPPEKLFF
TRBV5-4	TRBJ1-5	.	.	TGTGCCAGCAGCGCCGGGACTCTTAATCAGCCCCAGCATTTT	CASSAGTLNQPQHF
TRBV19	TRBJ1-1	once	.	TGTGCCAGTAGTATAGCAGGGCTGAACACTGAAGCTTTCTTT	CASSIAGLNTEAFF
TRBV28	TRBJ2-2	.	.	TGTGCCAGCCAATCTGCCGGGACACCGAACACCGGGGAGCTGTTTTTT	CASQSAGTPNTGELFF
TRBV25-1	TRBJ2-7	.	TRBD1	TGTGCCAGCAGTGCCCGACAGGGATCGTACTACGAGCAGTACTTC	CASSARQGSYYEQYF
TRBV4-2	TRBJ2-1	.	.	TGTGCCAGCAGCAATCTCGGACAGAACTCCTACAATGAGCAGTTCTTC	CASSNLGQNSYNEQFF
TRBV28	TRBJ1-1	.	.	TGTGCCAGCAGTTTCGAGGGCACTGAAGCTTTCTTT	CASSFEGTEAFF
TRBV1	TRBJ2-1	.	.	TGCACCAGCAGAGGGGGGGGCCTTAGGGACAATGAGCAGTTCTTC	CTSRGGGLRDNEQFF
TRBV19	TRBJ2-7	once	TRBD1	TGTGCCAGTAGTATAGGCGCCCGGACAGGGTACGAGCAGTACTTC	CASSIGARTGYEQYF
TRBV19	TRBJ1-1	.	TRBD1	TGTGCCAGTAGTATCCGGGACAGGTTGAACACTGAAGCTTTCTTT	CASSIRDRLNTEAFF
TRBV28	TRBJ1-5	once	.	TGTGCCAGCAGTTTATGGGGGGCTGGTTCTGAGCCCCAGCATTTT	CASSLWGAGSEPQHF
TRBV4-3	TRBJ1-3	.	.	TGCGCCAGCAGCCAAGGCTCCTGGGGCCTTAACACCATATATTTT	CASSQGSWGLNTIYF
TRBV6-5	TRBJ1-2	.	.	TGTGCCAGCAGTTACGCTGACGGAGCTAACTATGGCTACACCTTC	CASSYADGANYGYTF
TRBV20-1	TRBJ1-1	.	TRBD1	TGCAGTGCTAGTAAGCAGGGGGCGACCCACACTGAAGCTTTCTTT	CSASKQGATHTEAFF
TRBV27	TRBJ2-1	.	TRBD2	TGTGCCAGCAGTTTAATTGGCGGGGGGGCGAACAATGAGCAGTTCTTC	CASSLIGGGANNEQFF
TRBV28	TRBJ2-7	.	.	TGTGCCAGCAGTTCCCTCGTGTTGGAGCAGGCTTACGAGCAGTACTTC	CASSSLVLEQAYEQYF
TRBV6-5	TRBJ2-3	.	.	TGTGCCAGCAGGAGGGACGGACTCACAGATACGCAGTATTTT	CASRRDGLTDTQYF